These 13 T cell receptor beta chains share one sample of origin, sequenced in a study of T cells in Graves' hyperthyroidism and ophthalmopathy. It was RNA transcripts that yielded the amplified TCR beta CDR3 regions. Carried out on the TCR CDR3, a first-round RT-PCR used the HTBI primer set. One entry per CDR3 protein results from TCRdb running MiXCR on the multiplex PCR reads. There are about half a million distinct CDR3 sequences in the sample; about 16% occur only once, and about 31% lies in the top ten. The sample comprised blood. The receptor source for this set is a woman aged 25-40 years with Graves' ophthalmopathy.

This clonotype was picked up a small number of times. The V gene is TRBV4-3, the J gene TRBJ2-5; D call uncertain. Trimming left V 0 bases short and J 5 bases short, with 13 bases between. Germline CDR1 LGHNA, CDR2 YSLEER. The CDR3 extends over 15 amino acids. The CDR3 loop is CASSQDSRAQETQYF. Here the CDR3 DNA reads TGCGCCAGCAGCCAAGATAGTCGGGCTCAGGAGACCCAGTACTTC.

This clonotype was recorded at least ten times. This rearrangement joins TRBV20-1 to TRBJ2-5; a weak D match, TRBD2 (6 bases). Germline-derived CDR1 and CDR2 are DFQATT and SNEGSKA (reference sequence). This CDR3 contains 15 residues. The V gene lost 0 bases and the J gene lost 1 base, with 12 bases spanning the gap. The CDR3 nucleotides read TGCAGTGCTAGAGATCCGGAGGGAGGCCAAGAGACCCAGTACTTC. Translating gives CSARDPEGGQETQYF.

CDR3 nucleotide sequence: TGTGCCAGCAGCTTAGCGTTGAGGGATAGGTATGGCTACACCTTC. Translated, it gives CASSLALRDRYGYTF. J is TRBJ1-2 and V is TRBV7-2; no clear D gene. Germline CDR1 and CDR2: SGHTA and FQGNSA. Trimming stripped 0 bases from V and 5 bases from J, with 13 bases between. This CDR3 has 15 residues.

This clonotype was counted only a few times. The genes are TRBV7-6 and TRBJ2-1; the D gene is possibly TRBD2 (6 bases). Germline V CDR1 and CDR2: SGHVS, FNYEAQ. The V gene lost 1 base and the J gene lost 8 bases, with 15 bases spanning the gap. CDR3 length: 15 amino acids. CDR3 nucleotides: TGTGCCAGCAGCTTAGTCCCGGGAGCTGCGGATGAGCAGTTCTTC. Translated: CASSLVPGAADEQFF.

This clonotype was picked up many times. This chain uses TRBV6-1 with TRBJ2-5, with 7 bases that match TRBD1. Trimming cost V 8 bases and J 5 bases; bases outside gene matches: 8. The germline V gene has CDR1 MNHNS and CDR2 SASEGT. This CDR3 has 13 residues. The CDR3 is CASLGRGWETQYF. The CDR3 DNA reads as TGTGCCAGCCTGGGCAGGGGGTGGGAGACCCAGTACTTC.

The V and J genes are TRBV24-1 and TRBJ2-3; either TRBD1 or TRBD2 may fit D (5 bases each). The germline gives CDR1 KGHDR, CDR2 SFDVKD. V lost 2 bases to trimming and J lost 4 bases, with 12 bases between them. CDR3 length: 15 residues. CDR3 loop: CATSDSYGAADTQYF. The CDR3 nucleotides read TGTGCCACCAGTGATTCATACGGGGCCGCAGATACGCAGTATTTT.

This clonotype was seen more than once but under ten times. The V and J genes are TRBV27 and TRBJ2-1; D is unclear. The length of the CDR3 is 13 residues. Germline assignment: CDR1 MNHEY and CDR2 SMNVEV (reference sequence). V lost 3 bases and J 4 bases, leaving 7 bases between the germline ends. The CDR3 reads CASSFGNYNEQFF. DNA of the CDR3: TGTGCCAGCAGTTTTGGAAATTACAATGAGCAGTTCTTC.

This clonotype was observed a handful of times. The V and J genes are TRBV5-1 and TRBJ2-5; D remains ambiguous. There are 14 residues in the CDR3. CDR1 and CDR2 from the germline V gene are SGHRS and YFSETQ. V was clipped by 4 bases and J by 3 bases, with 13 bases between them. CDR3: CASSPPRPEETQYF. The CDR3 DNA sequence: TGCGCCAGCAGCCCCCCGCGACCCGAAGAGACCCAGTACTTC.

This clonotype was seen ten or more times. This rearrangement joins TRBV2 to TRBJ2-1; the D is unclear. Deletions cut 7 bases from V and 0 bases from J, with 19 bases between. CDR1 and CDR2 (germline): SNHLY, FYNNEI. There are 17 residues in the CDR3. Here the CDR3 reads CASTQVTAPSSYNEQFF. CDR3 sequence (DNA): TGTGCCAGCACCCAGGTAACGGCACCCAGCTCCTACAATGAGCAGTTCTTC. Full variable domain (rest looked up from reference TRBV2 and TRBJ2-1): EPEVTQTPSHQVTQMGQEVILRCVPISNHLYFYWYRQILGQKVEFLVSFYNNEISEKSEIFDDQFSVERPDGSNFTLKIRSTKLEDSAMYFCASTQVTAPSSYNEQFFGPGTRLTVL.

At least ten counts were recorded for this clonotype. The V and J genes are TRBV5-1 and TRBJ2-5; 8 nucleotides line up with TRBD1. After removal of 5 bases from V and 2 bases from J, the junction contained 5 bases not matched to a gene. The CDR3 has 14 amino acids. Germline V lookup: CDR1 SGHRS, CDR2 YFSETQ. In DNA form, the CDR3 reads TGCGCCAGCAGACTCGACAGGGGACAAGAGACCCAGTACTTC. Translated, it gives CASRLDRGQETQYF.

The V call is TRBV7-8, the J call TRBJ1-4; no clear D. Trimming took 1 base from V and 0 from J, leaving 15 bases between them. Germline CDR1 is SGHVS and CDR2 is FQNEAQ. CDR3 length equals 18 residues. CDR3 sequence: CASSLDPGREATNEKLFF. CDR3 nucleotide sequence: TGTGCCAGCAGCTTAGACCCGGGGAGGGAGGCAACTAATGAAAAACTGTTTTTT.

This clonotype was counted ten times or more. The CDR3 DNA sequence: TGTGCCAGCAGTTTACTCCAAGGCACAGATACGCAGTATTTT. This codes for CASSLLQGTDTQYF. The V call is TRBV27, the J call TRBJ2-3; no clear D gene. V was pared by 2 bases and J by 1 base, with 7 bases between. CDR1 and CDR2 from the germline V gene are MNHEY and SMNVEV (reference sequence). The CDR3 contains 14 residues.

This clonotype was found many times. This chain links TRBV6-1 with TRBJ2-7; a weak D match, TRBD2 (5 bases). This CDR3 contains 15 residues. In germline, CDR1 is MNHNS, CDR2 SASEGT. Trimming removed 2 bases from V and 7 bases from J, with 18 bases in between. CDR3 region: CASSERSSGLGEQYF. The CDR3 coding sequence is TGTGCCAGCAGTGAACGTTCGAGCGGTTTGGGGGAGCAGTACTTC.